The source of this T cell receptor beta chain is a study of T cell responses to AZD1222 COVID-19 vaccine. On this clone: Its target is not known.

Trimming stripped 3 bases from V and 7 bases from J, with 16 bases between. Germline assignment: CDR1 SGHTS and CDR2 YDEGEE. The CDR3 length is 15 residues. Whole-study results and caveats: White British donors predominated, females outnumbered males, and clonal diversity was possibly underestimated. Repertoires were obtained solely post-peak T cell response.

Clones were read by immunoSEQ multiplex PCR, and TCRdb kept only the in-frame ones, dropping some. The sample has fewer than 90,000 clones; about 93% are singletons. The TCR comes from an adult who received the AZD1222 COVID-19 vaccine. Sequencing was performed on peripheral blood, taken 28 days after the second AZD1222 dose. This chain connects TRBV5-8 to TRBJ1-4, with D maybe TRBD1 (5 bases). CDR3 in amino acids: CASSSGRGMGEKLFF. Here the CDR3 DNA reads TGTGCCAGCAGCTCGGGTCGGGGGATGGGTGAAAAACTGTTTTTT.